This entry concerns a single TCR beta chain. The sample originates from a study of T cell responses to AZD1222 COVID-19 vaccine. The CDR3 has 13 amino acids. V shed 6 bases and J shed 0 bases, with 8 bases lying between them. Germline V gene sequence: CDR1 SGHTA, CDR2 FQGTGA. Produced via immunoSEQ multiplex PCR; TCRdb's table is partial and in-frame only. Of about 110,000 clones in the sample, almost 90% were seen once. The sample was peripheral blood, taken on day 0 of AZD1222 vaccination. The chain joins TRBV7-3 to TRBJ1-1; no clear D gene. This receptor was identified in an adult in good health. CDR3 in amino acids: CASSSHMNTEAFF. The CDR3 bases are TGTGCCAGCAGTTCTCATATGAACACTGAAGCTTTCTTT.